The T cell receptor (beta chain) described here comes from a study of blood T cell repertoires in COVID-19. In the study overall: Samples representing acute and convalescent COVID-19 were sourced from the United States, Italy and Spain.

TCRdb's table, derived via immunoSEQ multiplex PCR, lists solely in-frame clones and lacks some. The sample has over 350,000 clones; roughly 88% are singletons. CDR3 length: 17 amino acids. CDR1 is LNHNV and CDR2 is YYDKDF in the germline V gene (reference sequence). V shed 4 bases and J shed 1 base, with 19 bases lying between them. The material sequenced was peripheral blood. The clonotype was recovered from a woman in her 30s with active or convalescent COVID-19. This chain joins TRBV15 and TRBJ1-1; D not certain. The CDR3 loop reads CATSTPLRAGENTEAFF. The DNA for the CDR3 is TGTGCCACCAGCACACCCCTTCGAGCGGGTGAGAACACTGAAGCTTTCTTT.